The following is a T cell receptor (beta chain) sequence with its context. Every single donor had a roughly 2.5 ml blood sample drawn. The entry originates in a study of monozygotic twins with inflammatory bowel disease. Germline V gene sequence: CDR1 SGHRS, CDR2 YFSETQ. CDR3 length equals 13 residues. PCR of TCRalpha and TCRbeta cDNA was nested, with two rounds of approximately 16 and 10 cycles. TCRdb reprocessed the 5' RACE reads; each CDR3 protein has one entry and no DNA is given. This sample's table has a few hundred thousand distinct CDR3 sequences. The chain uses TRBV5-1 and TRBJ2-2. The sequencing sample was made of blood. This TCR was recovered from a human donor with ulcerative colitis or Crohn's disease, or a healthy co-twin of an affected twin (not recorded which). The CDR3 reads CASSLAVTGELFF.